The rows below give T cell receptor beta chains drawn from one sample of a study of STAT5B mutations in CD4+ large granular lymphocyte leukemia. Sequencing was performed with immunoSEQ multiplex PCR; in TCRdb, only in-frame clones are kept and a portion is missing. The data contain 45,000 to 55,000 clones, around 70% of them singletons. The specimen was CD4+ T cells from blood buffy coats. These receptors were taken from a human donor in good health. CDR3s leave out the opening cysteine and the closing phenylalanine or tryptophan. The order of the fields is CDR3 protein, V gene, J gene, CDR3 length.

CDR3: ASSSPGAPNEKLF; V: TRBV28; J: TRBJ1-4; length: 13
CDR3: ASSTRDRNSPLH; V: TRBV21-1; J: TRBJ1-6; length: 12
CDR3: ASSTGTGGQAF; V: TRBV18; J: TRBJ1-1; length: 11
CDR3: ASSPRRGGANEKLF; V: TRBV18; J: TRBJ1-4; length: 14
CDR3: ASSVDGANTGELF; V: TRBV2; J: TRBJ2-2; length: 13
CDR3: ASSLAGVETQY; V: TRBV7-9; J: TRBJ2-5; length: 11
CDR3: ASSSRQLTNEKLF; V: TRBV7-8; J: TRBJ1-4; length: 13
CDR3: ASSAGTGVAETQY; V: TRBV5-1; J: TRBJ2-5; length: 13
CDR3: ASSLDQGVNTEAF; V: TRBV5-4; J: TRBJ1-1; length: 13
CDR3: ASRVSIFDNEQF; V: TRBV19; J: TRBJ2-1; length: 12
CDR3: ASSPRPFMNTEAF; V: TRBV9; J: TRBJ1-1; length: 13
CDR3: ASSPPIDYGYT; V: TRBV18; J: TRBJ1-2; length: 11
CDR3: ASSVGGTDTQY; V: TRBV6-4; J: TRBJ2-3; length: 11
CDR3: ASSLIPGNTEAF; V: TRBV7-3; J: TRBJ1-1; length: 12
CDR3: ASSPKGQVGTEAF; V: TRBV14; J: TRBJ1-1; length: 13
CDR3: ASSSLGLAKNIQY; V: TRBV27; J: TRBJ2-4; length: 13
CDR3: ASSFEGRGSPLH; V: TRBV5-1; J: TRBJ1-6; length: 12
CDR3: ASSIMYRLRYEQF; V: TRBV19; J: TRBJ2-1; length: 13
CDR3: ASRRGGRIGGTDTQY; V: TRBV25-1; J: TRBJ2-3; length: 15
CDR3: ASSAGWGGSGNTIY; V: TRBV2; J: TRBJ1-3; length: 14
CDR3: ASRNLFRGQDTQY; V: TRBV19; J: TRBJ2-3; length: 13
CDR3: ASSSDRTSTDTQY; V: TRBV7-3; J: TRBJ2-3; length: 13
CDR3: ASSLDGQFGFSNQPQH; V: TRBV28; J: TRBJ1-5; length: 16
CDR3: ASSQGVNSNQPQH; V: TRBV6-5; J: TRBJ1-5; length: 13
CDR3: ASSGLAGFSTDTQY; V: TRBV7-2; J: TRBJ2-3; length: 14
CDR3: ASSPTIVQGLRGYT; V: TRBV7-9; J: TRBJ1-2; length: 14
CDR3: SVGADGGQGAWGYT; V: TRBV29-1; J: TRBJ1-2; length: 14
CDR3: AWGPYGYT; V: TRBV30; J: TRBJ1-2; length: 8
CDR3: ASSPVYSLNTEAF; V: TRBV18; J: TRBJ1-1; length: 13
CDR3: ASSLSIEFYNEQF; V: TRBV7-2; J: TRBJ2-1; length: 13
CDR3: ASSLGTGVSPLH; V: TRBV5-8; J: TRBJ1-6; length: 12
CDR3: ASIRTSIAGELF; V: TRBV19; J: TRBJ2-2; length: 12
CDR3: ASSLAPAGGRRETQY; V: TRBV7-2; J: TRBJ2-5; length: 15
CDR3: ASSYPTGGETQY; V: TRBV6-6; J: TRBJ2-5; length: 12
CDR3: ASSLGQGLSEQY; V: TRBV7-9; J: TRBJ2-7; length: 12
CDR3: ASSLAPSNTGELF; V: TRBV5-6; J: TRBJ2-2; length: 13